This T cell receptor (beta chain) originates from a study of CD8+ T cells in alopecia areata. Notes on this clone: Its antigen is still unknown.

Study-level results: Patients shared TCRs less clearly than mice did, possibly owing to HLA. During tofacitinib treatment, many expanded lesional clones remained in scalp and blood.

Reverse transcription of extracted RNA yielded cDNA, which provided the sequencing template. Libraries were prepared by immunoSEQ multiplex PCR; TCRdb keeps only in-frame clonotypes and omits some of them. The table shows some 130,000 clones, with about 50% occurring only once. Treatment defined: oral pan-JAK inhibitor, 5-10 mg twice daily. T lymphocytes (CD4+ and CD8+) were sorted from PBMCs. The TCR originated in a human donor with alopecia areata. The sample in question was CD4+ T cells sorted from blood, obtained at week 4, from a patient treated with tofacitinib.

The CDR3 DNA reads TGCAGCGTTGTTCGAGGGTCCACTAGCGGTCTCGGGACCCAGTACTTC. Translating gives CSVVRGSTSGLGTQYF. The J gene is TRBJ2-5, the V gene TRBV29-1; 8 nucleotides align to TRBD2. Germline CDR1 SQVTM, CDR2 ANQGSEA. With V trimmed by 4 bases and J by 7 bases, 17 bases remained unmatched. The CDR3 spans 16 residues.